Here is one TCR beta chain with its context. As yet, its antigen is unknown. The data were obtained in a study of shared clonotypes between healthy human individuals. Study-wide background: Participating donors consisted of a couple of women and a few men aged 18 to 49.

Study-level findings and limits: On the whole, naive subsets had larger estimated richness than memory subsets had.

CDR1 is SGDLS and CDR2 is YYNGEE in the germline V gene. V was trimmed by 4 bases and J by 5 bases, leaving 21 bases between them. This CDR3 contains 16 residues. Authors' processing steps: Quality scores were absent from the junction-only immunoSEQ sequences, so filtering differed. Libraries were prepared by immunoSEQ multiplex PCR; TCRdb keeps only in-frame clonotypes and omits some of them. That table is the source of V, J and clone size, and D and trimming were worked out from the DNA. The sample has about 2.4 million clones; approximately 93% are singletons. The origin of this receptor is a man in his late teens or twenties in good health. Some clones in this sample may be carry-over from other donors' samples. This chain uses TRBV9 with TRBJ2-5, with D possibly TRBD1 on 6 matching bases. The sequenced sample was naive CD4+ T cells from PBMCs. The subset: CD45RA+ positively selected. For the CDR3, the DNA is TGTGCCAGCAGCTCCACGCATGGGGGCTATGGGGAGACCCAGTACTTC. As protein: CASSSTHGGYGETQYF.